The 28 T cell receptor beta chains presented below share a single source sample, sequenced in a study of T cell changes during pregnancy in multiple sclerosis. Only in-frame clones appear in the TCRdb table, and some are missing; sequencing was by immunoSEQ multiplex PCR. There are about 40,000 clones in the sample; more than 85% occur only once, and about 8.5% lies in the top ten. Specimen: CD8+ T cells from peripheral blood mononuclear cells, collected in the third trimester of pregnancy. The receptor set was obtained from a female donor with multiple sclerosis, enrolled in a pregnancy study.

The V call is TRBV13, the J call TRBJ1-2; D is possibly TRBD1 (5 bases). The germline V gene has CDR1 PRHDT and CDR2 FYEKMQ (reference sequence). V dropped 0 bases and J dropped 8 bases, with 13 bases sitting between them. The CDR3 contains 14 residues. CDR3 amino acids: CASSLGGSSGGYTF. Written as DNA, the CDR3 is TGTGCCAGCAGCTTAGGTGGCAGCTCAGGGGGCTACACCTTC.

V and J are TRBV27 and TRBJ2-2; D gene unclear. Germline values: CDR1 MNHEY, CDR2 SMNVEV (reference sequence). The CDR3 has 11 residues. With 3 bases removed from V and 6 bases from J, the gap between germline ends came to 2 bases. The CDR3 is CASSFAGELFF. The CDR3 region has the DNA TGTGCCAGCAGTTTCGCCGGGGAGCTGTTTTTT.

This clone showed up just once. The rearrangement links TRBV7-9 to TRBJ2-7; possibly TRBD2 for D (5 bases). CDR1 is SEHNR, CDR2 FQNEAQ, per germline (reference sequence). The CDR3 covers 12 residues. V shed 5 bases and J shed 12 bases, with 17 bases lying between them. The CDR3 bases are TGTGCCAGCAGCCCAGACGGGGAGTTGAGGTACTTC. Translated: CASSPDGELRYF. The variable domain in full, with the rest retrieved from reference TRBV7-9 and TRBJ2-7, is DTGVSQNPRHKITKRGQNVTFRCDPISEHNRLYWYRQTLGQGPEFLTYFQNEAQLEKSRLLSDRFSAERPKGSFSTLEIQRTEQGDSAMYLCASSPDGELRYFGPGTRLTVT.

The V call is TRBV7-9, the J call TRBJ1-2; D ambiguous. CDR3 length: 14 residues. V dropped 5 bases and J dropped 8 bases, with 18 bases sitting between them. In germline, CDR1 is SEHNR, CDR2 FQNEAQ (reference sequence). CDR3 sequence reads: CASSPESSRYGYTF. CDR3 sequence (DNA): TGTGCCAGCAGCCCGGAGTCTAGTCGGTACGGCTACACCTTC.

The rearrangement uses TRBV30 and TRBJ2-1, with 7 bases aligning to TRBD2. CDR1 is GTSNPN and CDR2 is SVGIG in the germline V gene (reference sequence). J lost 5 bases, V lost 3 bases, and 7 bases had no gene match. This CDR3 contains 14 residues. DNA of the CDR3: TGTGCCTGGAGAGGGAAGCGGGGTGACAATGAGCAGTTCTTC. Protein product: CAWRGKRGDNEQFF.

V usage is TRBV7-2 and J usage is TRBJ2-7; D remains ambiguous. The CDR3 runs to 13 residues. Looked up from germline, CDR1 is SGHTA and CDR2 is FQGNSA. Trimming pared 4 bases from V and 2 bases from J, leaving 9 bases between. The CDR3 DNA reads as TGTGCCAGCAGCTATGACAAAGCCTACGAGCAGTACTTC. It encodes CASSYDKAYEQYF.

This sequence joins TRBV4-1 and TRBJ1-4; 8 bases align to TRBD1. This CDR3 is built from 17 residues. Germline V CDR1 and CDR2: MGHRA, YSYEKL. Unmatched junction bases numbered 14, after V lost 3 bases and J lost 8 bases. The CDR3 is CASSHPKIPTGEEKLFF. The CDR3 coding sequence is TGCGCCAGCAGCCATCCGAAAATCCCGACAGGGGAGGAAAAACTGTTTTTT.

The rearrangement uses TRBV5-1 and TRBJ1-2; 9 nucleotides agree with TRBD1. CDR1 and CDR2 from the germline V gene are SGHRS and YFSETQ. The CDR3 extends over 13 amino acids. V shed 2 bases and J 8 bases; nucleotides not matched to a gene: 4. The CDR3 is CASSFTGGWGYTF. The DNA of the CDR3 is TGCGCCAGCAGCTTTACAGGGGGCTGGGGCTACACCTTC.

This rearrangement joins TRBV9 to TRBJ1-6; 8 bases align to TRBD1. The V segment lost 3 bases and the J segment 11 bases; nucleotides outside the gene matches: 4. The CDR3 is 13 amino acids. Germline loops: CDR1 SGDLS, CDR2 YYNGEE. This CDR3 is CASSGQGKTPLHF. Written as DNA, the CDR3 is TGTGCCAGCAGCGGACAGGGGAAGACACCCCTCCACTTT.

In this sample, this clone turned up once. The chain is built from TRBV4-1 and TRBJ2-2; no reliable D call. Germline CDR1 MGHRA, CDR2 YSYEKL. The CDR3 consists of 13 residues. Trimming removed 1 base at V and 5 bases at J, with 5 bases between. The CDR3 nucleotides are TGCGCCAGCAGCCAAGGGCGGACCGGGGAGCTGTTTTTT. Translation: CASSQGRTGELFF.

This clone is termed medium-sized (0.01 to 0.1%). Written as DNA, the CDR3 is TGCAGCGTCCAGGGACAGGTCGGCGGAAAACTGTTTTTT. Amino acids: CSVQGQVGGKLFF. The rearrangement joins TRBV29-1 to TRBJ1-4; 8 bases match TRBD1. The germline CDR1 and CDR2 sequences are SQVTM and ANQGSEA. V trimming: 6 bases; J trimming: 10 bases; junction bases outside the gene matches: 10. CDR3 length: 13 residues.

This chain links TRBV5-6 with TRBJ2-7; maybe TRBD2 (5 bases). V gave up 4 bases and J gave up 6 bases, with 11 bases separating them. CDR3 length equals 12 residues. Looked up from germline, CDR1 is SGHDT and CDR2 is YYEEEE. The CDR3 spells CASSPSWGEQYF. The CDR3 DNA reads TGTGCCAGCAGCCCTAGCTGGGGCGAGCAGTACTTC.

CDR3 nucleotides: TGTGCCAGCAATTCAGGTTATGGCTACACCTTC. It codes for CASNSGYGYTF. The chain couples TRBV6-5 to TRBJ1-2, with D unclear. Looked up from germline, CDR1 is MNHEY and CDR2 is SVGAGI. The ends were cut back, 7 bases at V and 5 bases at J, with 8 bases in the middle. This CDR3 comprises 11 residues.

The rearrangement uses TRBV30 and TRBJ2-7; weak D call: TRBD2 (5 bases). Trimming took off 4 bases at V and 5 bases at J, with 9 bases between the two ends. In germline, CDR1 is GTSNPN, CDR2 SVGIG (reference sequence). CDR3 length: 11 residues. Here the CDR3 DNA reads TGTGCCTGGACGGCGGGCAACGAGCAGTACTTC. Its protein product is CAWTAGNEQYF.

The chain carries TRBV9 and TRBJ2-3; D is perhaps TRBD2 (5 bases). Germline V lookup: CDR1 SGDLS, CDR2 YYNGEE. The CDR3 extends over 16 amino acids. The ends were cut back, 4 bases at V and 2 bases at J, with 17 bases in the middle. CDR3 residues: CASSFRGKANTDTQYF. DNA for the CDR3: TGTGCCAGCAGCTTTAGAGGGAAGGCCAACACAGATACGCAGTATTTT.

J is TRBJ2-3 and V is TRBV5-6, with TRBD1 matching over 7 bases. Germline V gives CDR1 SGHDT, CDR2 YYEEEE. With 2 bases clipped from V and 8 bases from J, the junction kept 8 bases outside the gene matches. This CDR3 spans 14 amino acids. The CDR3 sequence is CASSLGTEGATQYF. The CDR3 DNA reads as TGTGCCAGCAGCTTAGGGACAGAGGGGGCTACGCAGTATTTT.

The V gene is TRBV27, the J gene TRBJ1-1; 7 nucleotides line up with TRBD1. Germline V gene sequence: CDR1 MNHEY, CDR2 SMNVEV (reference sequence). V lost 2 bases, J lost 1 base, and 7 bases stayed unmatched. The CDR3 extends over 16 amino acids. The DNA of the CDR3 is TGTGCCAGCAGTTTAGGTTATACAGGGGAGAACACTGAAGCTTTCTTT. It yields the protein CASSLGYTGENTEAFF.

The V and J genes are TRBV7-8 and TRBJ2-5; TRBD2 matches at 13 bases. Germline CDR1 is SGHVS and CDR2 is FQNEAQ. The CDR3 consists of 16 residues. Unmatched junction bases numbered 5, after V lost 4 bases and J lost 3 bases. DNA for the CDR3: TGTGCCAGCAGCTCATACGGGACTAGCGGGGAAGAGACCCAGTACTTC. Its protein product is CASSSYGTSGEETQYF. The entire variable domain, with the rest obtained from reference TRBV7-8 and TRBJ2-5, is as follows: GAGVSQSPRYKVAKRGQDVALRCDPISGHVSLFWYQQALGQGPEFLTYFQNEAQLDKSGLPSDRFFAERPEGSVSTLKIQRTQQEDSAVYLCASSSYGTSGEETQYFGPGTRLLVL.

The V gene is TRBV7-3, the J gene TRBJ2-1, with D unresolved. V was pared by 5 bases and J by 8 bases, with 7 bases between. The CDR3 has 11 residues. Per germline, CDR1 SGHTA and CDR2 FQGTGA. The CDR3 protein is CASSDSDEQFF. The CDR3 DNA sequence: TGTGCCAGCAGCGACTCGGATGAGCAGTTCTTC.

The rearrangement uses TRBV7-9 and TRBJ2-5; D not resolved. V was clipped by 4 bases and J by 4 bases, with 13 bases between them. CDR1 and CDR2 (germline): SEHNR, FQNEAQ (reference sequence). This CDR3 is built from 14 residues. The CDR3 DNA sequence: TGTGCCAGCAGCTCCCCCCTCGGTGTAGAGACCCAGTACTTC. This sequence encodes CASSSPLGVETQYF.

The rearrangement links TRBV6-5 to TRBJ2-2, with D tentatively TRBD2 (6 bases). The CDR3 has 14 residues. CDR1 is MNHEY, CDR2 SVGAGI, per germline. Trimming left V 9 bases short and J 6 bases short, with 17 bases between. CDR3 sequence (DNA): TGTGCCAGTTCCGGGAGTTTCCAGCCCGGGGAGCTGTTTTTT. It yields the protein CASSGSFQPGELFF.

The V and J genes are TRBV5-6 and TRBJ1-2, with 7 bases lining up with TRBD1. J was trimmed by 10 bases and V by 6 bases; bases with no gene match: 24. From germline, CDR1 is SGHDT and CDR2 YYEEEE. The CDR3 has 17 residues. The CDR3 bases are TGTGCCAGCAACCGTGGGACAGCTACCATTTTAACTATGGACTACACCTTC. Translating it yields CASNRGTATILTMDYTF.

The chain couples TRBV11-2 to TRBJ1-5; the D gene is possibly TRBD1 (6 bases). Trimming took off 0 bases at V and 3 bases at J, with 9 bases between the two ends. Germline V gives CDR1 SGHAT, CDR2 FQNNGV. CDR3 length equals 15 residues. CDR3 in amino acids: CASSLDRGPNQPQHF. CDR3 DNA: TGTGCCAGCAGCTTAGACAGGGGCCCCAATCAGCCCCAGCATTTT.

J is TRBJ1-1 and V is TRBV5-6; D unclear. The ends were cut back, 2 bases at V and 3 bases at J, with 5 bases in the middle. This CDR3 region has 12 residues. CDR1 SGHDT and CDR2 YYEEEE come from the germline V gene. The DNA for the CDR3 is TGTGCCAGCAGCTTCCCGGACACTGAAGCTTTCTTT. Residues: CASSFPDTEAFF.

This chain joins TRBV4-1 and TRBJ1-3, with 7 bases identical to TRBD1. V trimming: 4 bases; J trimming: 0 bases; junction bases outside the gene matches: 9. The CDR3 has 17 residues. Germline values: CDR1 MGHRA, CDR2 YSYEKL. The CDR3 DNA is TGCGCCAGCAGCCGCACCTGGCCAGGGGGCTCTGGAAACACCATATATTTT. Protein sequence: CASSRTWPGGSGNTIYF.

The chain has TRBV7-9 and TRBJ1-1; TRBD1 matches at 8 bases. The junction had 3 bases not matched to a gene; V was cut back by 5 bases and J by 4 bases. The CDR3 has 13 residues. Germline CDR1 SEHNR, CDR2 FQNEAQ (reference sequence). The CDR3 reads CASSITGGTEAFF. The CDR3 nucleotides read TGTGCCAGCAGCATAACAGGGGGCACTGAAGCTTTCTTT.

The V gene is TRBV4-1, the J gene TRBJ1-1; possible D gene TRBD1, 6 bases. Germline V gene lookup returns CDR1 MGHRA and CDR2 YSYEKL. This CDR3 is built from 14 residues. Trimming left V 4 bases short and J 5 bases short, with 14 bases between. CDR3 nucleotides: TGCGCCAGCAGCCCAGGGGTGGGTGTGACTGAAGCTTTCTTT. It translates to CASSPGVGVTEAFF.

The chain employs TRBV15 and TRBJ1-3; possibly TRBD1 for D (5 bases). Germline CDR1 and CDR2: LNHNV and YYDKDF (reference sequence). Trimming cost V 8 bases and J 1 base, with 15 bases left between them. This CDR3 region has 15 residues. CDR3 nucleotides: TGTGCCACCCGGGGGAGGGGTTGGTCTGGAAACACCATATATTTT. Translating gives CATRGRGWSGNTIYF.